A selection of T cell receptor beta chains follows, all from one sample in a study of PD-L1 blockade in urothelial cancer. Method: immunoSEQ multiplex PCR; TCRdb's copy keeps in-frame clones and lacks some. The sample records 80,000 to 95,000 clones, roughly 83% being singletons. Here the sequenced sample was PBMCs, taken around atezolizumab (anti-PD-L1) treatment. These receptor sequences come from a man aged 65 to 79 with urothelial cancer. Both conserved end residues are part of each CDR3. A D gene is named only where the DNA matches it firmly. Expanded clones get a size class; other rows say once, few or many, or leave the size out.

clone_size | j_call | d_call | v_call | cdr3_nt | cdr3_aa
. | TRBJ2-2 | . | TRBV4-1 | TGCGCCAGCAGCCCCACGGTGAGCGCCGGGGAGCTGTTTTTT | CASSPTVSAGELFF
. | TRBJ2-1 | . | TRBV6-1 | TGTGCCAGCAGTCCCCCGGCTAGGTCCTATGAGCAGTTCTTC | CASSPPARSYEQFF
. | TRBJ1-1 | . | TRBV6-5 | TGTGCCAGCAGTTACTCGAAAGTAGTCACTGAAGCTTTCTTT | CASSYSKVVTEAFF
. | TRBJ2-1 | TRBD2 | TRBV19 | TGTGCCAGTAGTATAGTTGGACTAGAAGACAATGAGCAGTTCTTC | CASSIVGLEDNEQFF
few | TRBJ1-2 | . | TRBV19 | TGTGCCAGTAGTATCGTAGCAGGGTTTGGGGTAGAAGGCGGCTACACCTTC | CASSIVAGFGVEGGYTF
few | TRBJ2-1 | . | TRBV10-3 | TGTGCCATCAGCCCTGTTAAGGGGAACAATGAGCAGTTCTTC | CAISPVKGNNEQFF
. | TRBJ1-5 | TRBD1 | TRBV15 | TGTGCCACCAGCAGAAGGACAGGGGGCGGACAGCCCCAGCATTTT | CATSRRTGGGQPQHF
. | TRBJ2-1 | TRBD1 | TRBV4-1 | TGCGCCAGCAGCCAAGATGCCCGGACAGGGCTCTTAAATGAGCAGTTCTTC | CASSQDARTGLLNEQFF
. | TRBJ1-2 | TRBD1 | TRBV18 | TGTGCCAGCTCAGGGACAGCTAACTATGGCTACACCTTC | CASSGTANYGYTF
. | TRBJ1-4 | TRBD1 | TRBV5-1 | TGCGCCAGCAGCCGAGAGACAGGGACGGAACTGTTTTTT | CASSRETGTELFF
. | TRBJ2-2 | TRBD1 | TRBV6-5 | TGTGCCAGCAGTTACTATACAGGGGAGACCGGGGAGCTGTTTTTT | CASSYYTGETGELFF
. | TRBJ2-2 | TRBD2 | TRBV2 | TGTGCCAGCAAGGCGGGAGCGAACACCGGGGAGCTGTTTTTT | CASKAGANTGELFF
. | TRBJ1-1 | . | TRBV6-1 | TGTGCCAGCAGTGAATGGCAGACAATGAACACTGAAGCTTTCTTT | CASSEWQTMNTEAFF
few | TRBJ1-4 | TRBD1 | TRBV19 | TGTGCCAGTAGTATAGCGACAGGGAATGAAAAACTGTTTTTT | CASSIATGNEKLFF
few | TRBJ1-6 | . | TRBV4-2 | TGTGCCAGCAGCCATGCGGGACGGGTGGATTCACCCCTCCACTTT | CASSHAGRVDSPLHF
. | TRBJ1-3 | . | TRBV28 | TGTGCCAGCAGCCCTCCGGTGTCCGTGATCTCTGGAAACACCATATATTTT | CASSPPVSVISGNTIYF
. | TRBJ2-5 | . | TRBV14 | TGTGCCAGCAGCCAAGATCCCCCAGGGTGGCGAGAGACCCAGTACTTC | CASSQDPPGWRETQYF
. | TRBJ1-2 | . | TRBV7-9 | TGTGCCAGCAGCTTAAACGAGGGCTACACCTTC | CASSLNEGYTF